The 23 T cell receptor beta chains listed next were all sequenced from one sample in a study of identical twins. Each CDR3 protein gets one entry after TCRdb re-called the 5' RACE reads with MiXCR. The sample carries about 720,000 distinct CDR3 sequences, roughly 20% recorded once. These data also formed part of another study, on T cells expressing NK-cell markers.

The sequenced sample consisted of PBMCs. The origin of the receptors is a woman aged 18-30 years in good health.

Here the CDR3 reads CASSPDRGQETQYF. As DNA, the CDR3 is TGTGCCAGCAGCCCGGACAGGGGGCAAGAGACCCAGTACTTC. This rearrangement joins TRBV9 to TRBJ2-5; 10 nucleotides match TRBD1. After removal of 4 bases from V and 2 bases from J, the junction contained 2 bases not matched to a gene. This CDR3 is 14 amino acids long. Germline V gene sequence: CDR1 SGDLS, CDR2 YYNGEE.

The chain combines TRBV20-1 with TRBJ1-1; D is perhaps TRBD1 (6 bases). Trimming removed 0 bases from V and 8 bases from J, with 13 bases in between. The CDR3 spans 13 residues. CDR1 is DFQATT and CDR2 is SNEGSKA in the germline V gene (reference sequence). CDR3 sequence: CSAREVTQGEAFF. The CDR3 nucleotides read TGCAGTGCTAGAGAAGTGACCCAGGGGGAAGCTTTCTTT.

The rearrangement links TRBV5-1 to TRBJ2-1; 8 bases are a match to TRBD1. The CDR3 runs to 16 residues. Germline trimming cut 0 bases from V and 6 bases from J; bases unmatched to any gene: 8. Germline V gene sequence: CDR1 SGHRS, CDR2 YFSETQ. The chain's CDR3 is CASSLVPGQALNEQFF. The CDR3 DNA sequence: TGCGCCAGCAGCTTGGTCCCGGGACAGGCCCTCAATGAGCAGTTCTTC. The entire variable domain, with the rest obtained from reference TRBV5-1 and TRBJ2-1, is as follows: KAGVTQTPRYLIKTRGQQVTLSCSPISGHRSVSWYQQTPGQGLQFLFEYFSETQRNKGNFPGRFSGRQFSNSRSEMNVSTLELGDSALYLCASSLVPGQALNEQFFGPGTRLTVL.

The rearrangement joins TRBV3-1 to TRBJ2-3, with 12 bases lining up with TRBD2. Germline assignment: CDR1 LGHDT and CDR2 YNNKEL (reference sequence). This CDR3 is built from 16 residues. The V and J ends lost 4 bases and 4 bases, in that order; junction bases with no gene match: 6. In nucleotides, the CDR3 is TGTGCCAGCAGCCCACTAGCGGGGGGTATCGCAGATACGCAGTATTTT. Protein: CASSPLAGGIADTQYF.

The DNA for the CDR3 is TGCGCCAGCAGGCCTGAGACCCAGTACTTC. This encodes CASRPETQYF. The chain combines TRBV10-2 with TRBJ2-5; D gene uncertain. CDR1 and CDR2 (germline): WSHSY, SAAADI. CDR3 length: 10 amino acids. Between the trimmed V and J ends, which lost 6 bases and 5 bases, there was a span of 4 bases.

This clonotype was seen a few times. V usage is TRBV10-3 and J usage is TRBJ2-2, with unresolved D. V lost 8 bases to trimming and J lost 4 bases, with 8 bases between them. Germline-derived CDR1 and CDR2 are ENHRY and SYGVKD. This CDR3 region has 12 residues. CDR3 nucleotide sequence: TGTGCCATCCAATGGGTCACCGGGGAGCTGTTTTTT. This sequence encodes CAIQWVTGELFF.

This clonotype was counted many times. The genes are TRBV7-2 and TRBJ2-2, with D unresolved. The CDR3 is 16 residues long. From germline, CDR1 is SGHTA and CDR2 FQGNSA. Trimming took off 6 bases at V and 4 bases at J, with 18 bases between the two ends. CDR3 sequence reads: CASSPNRAGGTGELFF. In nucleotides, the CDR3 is TGTGCCAGCAGTCCGAATCGGGCAGGTGGCACCGGGGAGCTGTTTTTT.

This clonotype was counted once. The CDR3 spells CSAKPGQGARGYTF. As DNA, the CDR3 is TGCAGCGCCAAACCTGGACAGGGGGCGCGGGGCTACACCTTC. The chain carries TRBV29-1 and TRBJ1-2, with 11 positions matching TRBD1. The V segment lost 7 bases and the J segment 8 bases; nucleotides outside the gene matches: 12. Looked up from germline, CDR1 is SQVTM and CDR2 is ANQGSEA. This CDR3 is built from 14 residues. Looking up the rest from reference TRBV29-1 and TRBJ1-2 gives the full variable domain: SAVISQKPSRDICQRGTSLTIQCQVDSQVTMMFWYRQQPGQSLTLIATANQGSEATYESGFVIDKFPISRPNLTFSTLTVSNMSPEDSSIYLCSAKPGQGARGYTFGSGTRLTVV.

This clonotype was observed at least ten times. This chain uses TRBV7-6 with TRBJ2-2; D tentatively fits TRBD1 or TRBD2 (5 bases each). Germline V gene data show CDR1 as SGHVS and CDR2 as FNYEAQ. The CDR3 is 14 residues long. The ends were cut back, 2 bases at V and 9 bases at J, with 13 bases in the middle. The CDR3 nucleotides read TGTGCCAGCAGCTTACGGGACGTAGAGCGGGAGCTGTTTTTT. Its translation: CASSLRDVERELFF.

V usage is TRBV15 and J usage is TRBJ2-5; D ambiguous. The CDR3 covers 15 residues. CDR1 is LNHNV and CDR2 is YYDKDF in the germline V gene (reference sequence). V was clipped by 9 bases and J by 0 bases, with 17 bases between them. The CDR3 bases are TGTGCCACAAGTCTCAGTGACAAGTACCAAGAGACCCAGTACTTC. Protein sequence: CATSLSDKYQETQYF.

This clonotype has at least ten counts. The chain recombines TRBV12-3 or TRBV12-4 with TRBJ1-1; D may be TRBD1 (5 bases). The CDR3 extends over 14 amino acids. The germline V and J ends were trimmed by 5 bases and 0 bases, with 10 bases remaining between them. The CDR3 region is CASSPGLMNTEAFF. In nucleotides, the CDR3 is TGTGCCAGCAGTCCGGGACTGATGAACACTGAAGCTTTCTTT.

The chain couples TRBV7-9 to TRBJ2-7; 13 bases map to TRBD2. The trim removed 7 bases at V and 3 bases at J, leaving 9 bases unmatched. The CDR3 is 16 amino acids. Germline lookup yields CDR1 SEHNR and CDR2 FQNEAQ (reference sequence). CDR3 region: CASNPGLAGRGYEQYF. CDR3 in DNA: TGTGCCAGCAACCCGGGACTAGCGGGGAGAGGCTACGAGCAGTACTTC.

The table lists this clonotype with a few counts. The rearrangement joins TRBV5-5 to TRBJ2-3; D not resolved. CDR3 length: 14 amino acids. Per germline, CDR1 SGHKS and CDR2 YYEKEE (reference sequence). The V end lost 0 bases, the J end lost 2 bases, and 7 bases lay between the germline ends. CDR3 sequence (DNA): TGTGCCAGCAGCTTGGAGTGGAACACAGATACGCAGTATTTT. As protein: CASSLEWNTDTQYF.

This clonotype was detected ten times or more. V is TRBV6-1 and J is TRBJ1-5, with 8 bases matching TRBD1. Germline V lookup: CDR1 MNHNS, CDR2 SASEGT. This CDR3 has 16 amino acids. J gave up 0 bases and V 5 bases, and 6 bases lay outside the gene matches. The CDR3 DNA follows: TGTGCCAGCAGTCGACAGGGGTCCATTAGCAATCAGCCCCAGCATTTT. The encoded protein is CASSRQGSISNQPQHF.

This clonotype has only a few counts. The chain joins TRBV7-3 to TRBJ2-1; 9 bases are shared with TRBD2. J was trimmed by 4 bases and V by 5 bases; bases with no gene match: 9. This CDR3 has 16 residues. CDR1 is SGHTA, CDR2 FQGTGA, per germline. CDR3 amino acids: CASSPRPGLAYNEQFF. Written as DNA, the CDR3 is TGTGCCAGCAGCCCCCGTCCGGGACTAGCTTACAATGAGCAGTTCTTC.

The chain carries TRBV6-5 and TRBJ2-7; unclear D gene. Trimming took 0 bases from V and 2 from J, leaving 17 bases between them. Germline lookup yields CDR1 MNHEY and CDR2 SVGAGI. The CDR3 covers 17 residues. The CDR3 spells CASSYSRVVATPYEQYF. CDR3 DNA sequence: TGTGCCAGCAGTTACTCGAGAGTAGTGGCTACTCCCTACGAGCAGTACTTC.

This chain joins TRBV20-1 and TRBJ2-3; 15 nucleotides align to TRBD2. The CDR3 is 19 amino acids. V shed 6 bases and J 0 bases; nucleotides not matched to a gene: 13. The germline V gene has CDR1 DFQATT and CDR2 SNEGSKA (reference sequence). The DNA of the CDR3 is TGCAGTGCCTTCAAGGGACTAGCGGGGGGCAGTACTAGCACAGATACGCAGTATTTT. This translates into CSAFKGLAGGSTSTDTQYF.

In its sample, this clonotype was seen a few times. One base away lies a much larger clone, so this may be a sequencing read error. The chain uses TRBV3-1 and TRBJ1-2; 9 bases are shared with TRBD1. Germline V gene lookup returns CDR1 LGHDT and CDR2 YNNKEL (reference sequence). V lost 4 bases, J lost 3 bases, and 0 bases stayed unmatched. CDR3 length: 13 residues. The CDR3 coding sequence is TGTGCCAGCAGCCGGGACAGGGACTATGGCTACACCTTC. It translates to CASSRDRDYGYTF.

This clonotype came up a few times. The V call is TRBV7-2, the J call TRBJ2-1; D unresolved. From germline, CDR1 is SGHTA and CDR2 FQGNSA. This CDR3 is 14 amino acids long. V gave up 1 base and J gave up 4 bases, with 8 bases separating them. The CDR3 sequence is CASSLGTLYNEQFF. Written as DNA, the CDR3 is TGTGCCAGCAGCTTAGGGACGCTATACAATGAGCAGTTCTTC.

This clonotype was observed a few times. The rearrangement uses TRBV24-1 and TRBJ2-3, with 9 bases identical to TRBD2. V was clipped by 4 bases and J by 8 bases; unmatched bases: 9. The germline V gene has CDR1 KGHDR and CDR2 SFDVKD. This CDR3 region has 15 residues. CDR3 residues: CATSDPGTSHGTQYF. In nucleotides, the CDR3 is TGTGCCACCAGTGACCCTGGGACTAGCCATGGTACGCAGTATTTT.

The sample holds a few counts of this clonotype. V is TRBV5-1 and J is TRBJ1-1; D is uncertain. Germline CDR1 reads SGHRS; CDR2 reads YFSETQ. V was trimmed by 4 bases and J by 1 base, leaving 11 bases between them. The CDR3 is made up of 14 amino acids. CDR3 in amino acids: CASSLGIENTEAFF. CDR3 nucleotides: TGCGCCAGCAGCCTAGGGATAGAGAACACTGAAGCTTTCTTT.

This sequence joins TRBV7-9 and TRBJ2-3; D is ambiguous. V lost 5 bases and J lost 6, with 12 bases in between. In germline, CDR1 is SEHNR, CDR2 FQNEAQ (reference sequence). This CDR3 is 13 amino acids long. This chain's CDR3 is CASSAQVTDTQYF. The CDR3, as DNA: TGTGCCAGCAGCGCCCAGGTGACGGATACGCAGTATTTT.

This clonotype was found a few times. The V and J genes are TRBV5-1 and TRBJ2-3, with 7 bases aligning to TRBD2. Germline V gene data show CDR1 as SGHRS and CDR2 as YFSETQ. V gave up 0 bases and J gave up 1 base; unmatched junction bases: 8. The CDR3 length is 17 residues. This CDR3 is CASSLVLAERGTDTQYF. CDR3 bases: TGCGCCAGCAGCTTGGTTCTAGCGGAGAGGGGCACAGATACGCAGTATTTT.